Presented here are 15 T cell receptor beta chains from one specimen sequenced in a study of blood T cell repertoires in COVID-19. Assay: immunoSEQ multiplex PCR; the TCRdb copy retains only in-frame clones and omits some. Of fewer than 85,000 clones in the sample, about 80% were seen once. Source material: peripheral blood. Receptor source: an older woman with acute or convalescent COVID-19.

The chain recombines TRBV9 with TRBJ2-7, with D uncertain. V lost 0 bases and J 1 base, leaving 8 bases between the germline ends. The CDR3 consists of 14 residues. Germline assignment: CDR1 SGDLS and CDR2 YYNGEE. The CDR3 spells CASSVDVGSYEQYF. In DNA form, the CDR3 reads TGTGCCAGCAGCGTAGATGTCGGTTCCTACGAGCAGTACTTC.

CDR3 nucleotides: TGTGCCAGTAGTATCAAGTCGGTCAATGGCTACACCTTC. This sequence encodes CASSIKSVNGYTF. The chain links TRBV19 to TRBJ1-2, with D hard to call. The germline V and J ends were trimmed by 3 bases and 6 bases, with 11 bases remaining between them. This CDR3 spans 13 amino acids. Germline lookup yields CDR1 LNHDA and CDR2 SQIVND (reference sequence).

The chain has TRBV7-9 and TRBJ1-1; TRBD1 matches 8 bases. Trimming took 3 bases from V and 5 from J; bases not matched to a gene: 2. Germline CDR1 is SEHNR and CDR2 is FQNEAQ (reference sequence). CDR3 size: 13 residues. In DNA form, the CDR3 reads TGTGCCAGCAGCTTGGACAGGGTTACTGAAGCTTTCTTT. Translation gives CASSLDRVTEAFF.

This clone is termed medium-sized (0.01 to 0.1%). The sample has other DNA sequences that encode this CDR3 too. The chain employs TRBV2 and TRBJ1-3; 8 bases are shared with TRBD1. The V segment lost 2 bases and the J segment 0 bases; nucleotides outside the gene matches: 0. CDR1 and CDR2 from the germline V gene are SNHLY and FYNNEI. The CDR3 is 15 amino acids. The CDR3 DNA reads as TGTGCCAGCAGTGAAACAGGGGGCTCTGGAAACACCATATATTTT. This gives the protein CASSETGGSGNTIYF.

The V and J genes are TRBV7-2 and TRBJ2-1; D is perhaps TRBD2 (7 bases). Between the trimmed V and J ends, which lost 4 bases and 4 bases, there was a span of 17 bases. Per the germline V gene, CDR1 is SGHTA and CDR2 is FQGNSA. This CDR3 contains 16 residues. CDR3 in amino acids: CASSSSGGAQYNEQFF. The CDR3 DNA reads as TGTGCCAGCAGCTCGTCTGGGGGGGCGCAGTACAATGAGCAGTTCTTC.

This chain links TRBV4-2 with TRBJ2-7; D possibly corresponds to TRBD1 (6 bases). Trimming took 0 bases from V and 2 from J, leaving 8 bases between them. The CDR3 extends over 14 amino acids. CDR1 and CDR2 (germline): LGHNA, YNFKEQ. The DNA for the CDR3 is TGTGCCAGCAGCCAAGATAAGGGGGCCTACGAGCAGTACTTC. Translated: CASSQDKGAYEQYF.

CDR3 nucleotide sequence: TGTGCCAGCAGCTTACTAAGCACAGATACGCAGTATTTT. Translating gives CASSLLSTDTQYF. The chain combines TRBV11-3 with TRBJ2-3; D is unclear. Germline V gives CDR1 SGHNT, CDR2 YENEEA. The germline V and J ends were trimmed by 2 bases and 0 bases, with 3 bases remaining between them. The CDR3 consists of 13 residues.

The rearrangement links TRBV11-2 to TRBJ1-2, with D perhaps TRBD1 (6 bases). The CDR3 runs 17 residues. V lost 0 bases and J lost 0, with 14 bases in between. Germline assignment: CDR1 SGHAT and CDR2 FQNNGV. DNA for the CDR3: TGTGCCAGCAGCTTAGATCGGGGGGCGACCACTAACTATGGCTACACCTTC. Its protein is CASSLDRGATTNYGYTF.

A single count supports this clone. The chain combines TRBV5-1 with TRBJ2-7; 8 positions match TRBD2. Germline-derived CDR1 and CDR2 are SGHRS and YFSETQ. The V and J ends lost 0 bases and 6 bases, in that order; junction bases with no gene match: 17. This CDR3 is 18 amino acids long. The DNA of the CDR3 is TGCGCCAGCAGCTTGGCCTTGGCTAGCGGGCGATCGGCGGGCGAGCAGTACTTC. This gives the protein CASSLALASGRSAGEQYF.

The rearrangement links TRBV5-1 to TRBJ1-1; TRBD1 might be the D (6 bases). Trimming cost V 6 bases and J 1 base, with 16 bases left between them. The length of the CDR3 is 15 residues. Germline CDR1 and CDR2: SGHRS and YFSETQ. The CDR3 nucleotides read TGCGCCAGCACCCTAGACAGGTTTTCGAACACTGAAGCTTTCTTT. This encodes CASTLDRFSNTEAFF.

The rearrangement links TRBV6-5 to TRBJ1-6; TRBD1 is a possible D gene (5 bases). The CDR3 runs 11 residues. CDR1 and CDR2 (germline): MNHEY, SVGAGI. V shed 7 bases and J shed 7 bases, with 5 bases lying between them. The chain's CDR3 is CASNRNSPLHF. DNA for the CDR3: TGTGCCAGCAACAGGAATTCACCCCTCCACTTT.

The genes are TRBV7-9 and TRBJ2-5; 8 nucleotides align to TRBD2. There are 18 residues in the CDR3. V trimming: 5 bases; J trimming: 0 bases; junction bases outside the gene matches: 14. Germline lookup yields CDR1 SEHNR and CDR2 FQNEAQ (reference sequence). The chain's CDR3 is CASSGGGVAGLYQETQYF. The CDR3 DNA follows: TGTGCCAGCAGCGGCGGTGGAGTAGCGGGGTTGTACCAAGAGACCCAGTACTTC.

The chain carries TRBV2 and TRBJ2-1; TRBD1 aligns across 9 bases. CDR1 SNHLY and CDR2 FYNNEI come from the germline V gene. This CDR3 is 15 amino acids long. The V and J ends lost 4 bases and 2 bases, in that order; junction bases with no gene match: 3. The CDR3 bases are TGTGCCAGCAGTGTTGACAGGGGGGCCTACAATGAGCAGTTCTTC. Translation gives CASSVDRGAYNEQFF.

The chain joins TRBV30 to TRBJ1-1; D is possibly TRBD1 (5 bases). The V gene's germline CDR1 is GTSNPN and CDR2 SVGIG (reference sequence). Trimming cost V 4 bases and J 2 bases, with 11 bases left between them. CDR3 length equals 13 residues. This CDR3 is CAWKLDRNTEAFF. The CDR3, as DNA: TGTGCCTGGAAACTCGACAGAAACACTGAAGCTTTCTTT.

This CDR3 reads CASSGGAGTQETQYF. In DNA, the CDR3 is TGCGCCAGCAGCGGCGGGGCGGGGACTCAAGAGACCCAGTACTTC. The chain carries TRBV5-1 and TRBJ2-5, with a possible D match to TRBD2 (6 bases). The length of the CDR3 is 15 residues. V shed 4 bases and J shed 2 bases, with 15 bases lying between them. Germline CDR1 and CDR2: SGHRS and YFSETQ.